A single sample gave rise to the 14 T cell receptor beta chains below, sequenced in a study of cytomegalovirus exposure and HLA in healthy donors (dated by TCRdb to about 2017). The method was the immunoSEQ multiplex PCR assay. A mixture of 60 forward primers for TCR Vbeta segments and 13 reverse primers for TCR Jbeta segments was used in the multiplex PCR. In its TCRdb copy, this immuneACCESS table keeps in-frame sequences only and misses some clones. Where compared with another copy, unresolved V genes explain less than half of these, and the others have no known cause. A total of 180,000 or so clones appear in this sample, under 80% of them only once. In total, the top ten clones hold roughly 2.5% of the sample. The sequenced sample was PBMCs. Receptor source: a woman aged 25 to 39 in good health and CMV-seropositive.

The chain links TRBV12-5 to TRBJ2-5; 16 bases match TRBD2. The CDR3 sequence is 20 residues long. Germline values: CDR1 LGHNT, CDR2 FRNRAP. V was pared by 1 base and J by 2 bases, with 10 bases of the junction left unmatched. The CDR3 sequence: CASGLGSGLAGGTSQETQYF. The CDR3 DNA is TGTGCTAGTGGTTTGGGATCGGGACTAGCGGGGGGGACGTCACAAGAGACCCAGTACTTC.

This chain uses TRBV6-5 with TRBJ2-3, with 9 nucleotides matching TRBD1. Germline CDR1 reads MNHEY; CDR2 reads SVGAGI. V was pared by 5 bases and J by 4 bases, with 4 bases of the junction left unmatched. The CDR3 extends over 14 amino acids. CDR3 residues: CASSPGQGSDTQYF. The CDR3 DNA is TGTGCCAGCAGTCCTGGACAGGGGTCAGATACGCAGTATTTT.

This chain joins TRBV28 and TRBJ1-6; D ambiguous. Germline V CDR1 and CDR2: MDHEN, SYDVKM. This CDR3 region has 12 residues. Trimming removed 3 bases from V and 6 bases from J, with 3 bases in between. CDR3 loop: CASSLSNSPLHF. The CDR3 DNA follows: TGTGCCAGCAGTTTGAGTAATTCACCCCTCCACTTT.

This clone was detected once. The chain employs TRBV5-1 and TRBJ2-5; TRBD2 matches at 8 bases. With V trimmed by 1 base and J by 4 bases, 6 bases remained unmatched. The germline V gene has CDR1 SGHRS and CDR2 YFSETQ. CDR3 length equals 15 residues. The CDR3 loop is CASSLSGGRAETQYF. As DNA, the CDR3 is TGCGCCAGCAGCTTGAGCGGGGGCCGGGCAGAGACCCAGTACTTC.

This clone showed up just once. The same CDR3 can be traced to other DNA sequences in this sample. The V and J genes are TRBV6-1 and TRBJ2-3; no reliable D call. Germline lookup yields CDR1 MNHNS and CDR2 SASEGT. V was pared by 1 base and J by 6 bases, with 11 bases between. The CDR3 is 14 residues long. The CDR3 reads CASSEVRFRDTQYF. DNA of the CDR3: TGTGCCAGCAGTGAAGTACGGTTCCGGGATACGCAGTATTTT.

The gene calls are TRBV10-3 and TRBJ2-7; TRBD2 matches at 7 bases. V dropped 11 bases and J dropped 0; count of bases not matched to a gene: 10. The CDR3 loop spans 14 amino acids. Germline V gene data show CDR1 as ENHRY and CDR2 as SYGVKD. In DNA form, the CDR3 reads TGTGCCGTTACTAGCGCGGAGAGCTCCTACGAGCAGTACTTC. The encoded protein is CAVTSAESSYEQYF.

This clone was seen a few times. The J gene is TRBJ2-5, the V gene TRBV6-6, with D possibly being TRBD1 (7 bases). Germline CDR1 and CDR2: MNHNY and SVGAGI (reference sequence). Trimming stripped 0 bases from V and 5 bases from J, with 16 bases between. The CDR3 has 16 residues. The CDR3 DNA reads as TGTGCCAGCAGTTACTCGGGCAGGGGGGACGGGGAGACCCAGTACTTC. Its translation is CASSYSGRGDGETQYF.

V usage is TRBV7-2 and J usage is TRBJ2-1; 10 bases map to TRBD1. The germline CDR1 and CDR2 sequences are SGHTA and FQGNSA. The CDR3 is 15 amino acids. The junction had 11 bases not matched to a gene; V was cut back by 5 bases and J by 10 bases. The CDR3 DNA sequence: TGTGCCAGCAGCCCGACAGGGGGCGCATTAGTCGAGCAGTTCTTC. Translating gives CASSPTGGALVEQFF.

The chain carries TRBV6-4 and TRBJ1-1; TRBD1 agrees at 11 bases. V shed 5 bases, J shed 1 base, and the junction held 3 bases outside the gene matches. The CDR3 has 15 residues. Germline assignment: CDR1 MRHNA and CDR2 SNTAGT. The CDR3 region has the DNA TGTGCCAGCAGTAGGGACAGGGGGGGGAACACTGAAGCTTTCTTT. Amino acids: CASSRDRGGNTEAFF.

This sequence joins TRBV4-3 and TRBJ2-3; possibly TRBD1 for D (6 bases). The length of the CDR3 is 15 residues. CDR1 is LGHNA and CDR2 is YSLEER in the germline V gene. V shed 0 bases and J shed 1 base, with 8 bases lying between them. CDR3 sequence: CASSQDQGCTDTQYF. Written as DNA, the CDR3 is TGCGCCAGCAGCCAAGATCAGGGGTGCACAGATACGCAGTATTTT.

The genes are TRBV6-4 and TRBJ2-3, with no clear D. V shed 5 bases and J shed 1 base, with 16 bases lying between them. Germline loops: CDR1 MRHNA, CDR2 SNTAGT. This CDR3 comprises 16 residues. As DNA, the CDR3 is TGTGCCAGCAGTCCTACCTCCCTTCGGGGCACAGATACGCAGTATTTT. It specifies CASSPTSLRGTDTQYF.

This clone has just one count. The V call is TRBV15, the J call TRBJ2-1; D gene uncertain. This CDR3 comprises 13 residues. In germline, CDR1 is LNHNV, CDR2 YYDKDF (reference sequence). V was trimmed by 3 bases and J by 7 bases, leaving 10 bases between them. In DNA, the CDR3 is TGTGCCACCAGCAGCCAGGTTCAGAATGAGCAGTTCTTC. This encodes CATSSQVQNEQFF.

In this sample, this clone turned up a few times. The rearrangement joins TRBV7-3 to TRBJ1-2; 8 nucleotides align to TRBD1. In germline, CDR1 is SGHTA, CDR2 FQGTGA. This CDR3 has 15 amino acids. The V segment lost 4 bases and the J segment 4 bases; nucleotides outside the gene matches: 8. CDR3 coding DNA: TGTGCCAGCAGCTCCTTCCAGGGGGCTCGCTATGGCTACACCTTC. It codes for CASSSFQGARYGYTF. Full variable domain (outside the CDR3, taken from reference TRBV7-3 and TRBJ1-2): GAGVSQTPSNKVTEKGKYVELRCDPISGHTALYWYRQSLGQGPEFLIYFQGTGAADDSGLPNDRFFAVRPEGSVSTLKIQRTERGDSAVYLCASSSFQGARYGYTFGSGTRLTVV.

The chain joins TRBV4-1 to TRBJ1-5; TRBD1 agrees at 8 bases. CDR1 MGHRA and CDR2 YSYEKL come from the germline V gene. This CDR3 has 16 residues. The trim removed 4 bases at V and 7 bases at J, leaving 12 bases unmatched. The CDR3 loop reads CASSPEDRAKGQPQHF. CDR3 sequence (DNA): TGCGCCAGCAGCCCAGAGGACAGGGCCAAGGGCCAGCCCCAGCATTTT.